This paragraph reports one TCR beta chain. Its specificity is not known. Germline loops: CDR1 KGHSH, CDR2 LQKENI. The CDR3 has 15 amino acids. V lost 2 bases, J lost 2 bases, and 10 bases lay in between. Combining a sample-barcoded 5' primer with a J-beta primer mix, a second PCR ran for roughly 6 to 12 cycles. From the 5' RACE reads, TCRdb called clonotypes with MiXCR, one entry per CDR3 protein. The sample holds 800,000 or so distinct CDR3 sequences, more than 35% seen once. This entry comes from a study of blood T cells in healthy people across ages. Whole-study context: When template switching was applied, about one barcoded beta molecule was captured per two T cells.

Regarding the study as a whole: Estimates based on one million T cells were treated as lower bounds. Measured against age, TCR beta diversity per million T cells decreased in a roughly linear manner.

The TCR sequence derives from a man older than 75 in good health. Sample: blood. V is TRBV18 and J is TRBJ1-5; TRBD1 is a possible D gene (5 bases). CDR3 sequence: CASSPGGSGNQPQHF. CDR3 nucleotides: TGTGCCAGCTCACCAGGGGGAAGTGGCAATCAGCCCCAGCATTTT.